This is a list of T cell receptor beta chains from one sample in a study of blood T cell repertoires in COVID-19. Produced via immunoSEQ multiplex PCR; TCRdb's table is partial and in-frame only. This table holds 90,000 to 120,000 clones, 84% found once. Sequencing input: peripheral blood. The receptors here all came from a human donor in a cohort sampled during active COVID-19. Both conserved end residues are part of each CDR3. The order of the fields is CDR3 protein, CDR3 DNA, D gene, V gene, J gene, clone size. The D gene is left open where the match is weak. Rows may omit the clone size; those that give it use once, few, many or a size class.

CDR3 protein: CASSLKATGGSQETQYF
CDR3 DNA: TGCGCCAGCAGCTTAAAGGCCACAGGGGGCTCTCAAGAGACCCAGTACTTC
D gene: TRBD1
V gene: TRBV5-1
J gene: TRBJ2-5
clone size: .

CDR3 protein: CASSAGLAGGGTGELFF
CDR3 DNA: TGTGCCAGCAGCGCAGGACTAGCGGGAGGGGGCACCGGGGAGCTGTTTTTT
D gene: TRBD2
V gene: TRBV5-4
J gene: TRBJ2-2
clone size: .

CDR3 protein: CAISGQGYEQYF
CDR3 DNA: TGTGCCATCAGTGGACAGGGCTACGAGCAGTACTTC
D gene: TRBD1
V gene: TRBV10-3
J gene: TRBJ2-7
clone size: .

CDR3 protein: CAWSRTGGYGYTF
CDR3 DNA: TGTGCCTGGAGTCGGACAGGGGGATATGGCTACACCTTC
D gene: TRBD1
V gene: TRBV30
J gene: TRBJ1-2
clone size: .

CDR3 protein: CASSVIGQGNNEQFF
CDR3 DNA: TGTGCCAGCAGCGTAATAGGACAGGGTAATAATGAGCAGTTCTTC
D gene: TRBD1
V gene: TRBV9
J gene: TRBJ2-1
clone size: .

CDR3 protein: CASGRGQGANSPLHF
CDR3 DNA: TGTGCCAGCGGGAGAGGGCAGGGGGCCAATTCACCCCTCCACTTT
D gene: TRBD1
V gene: TRBV9
J gene: TRBJ1-6
clone size: .

CDR3 protein: CASSQERVYGYTF
CDR3 DNA: TGTGCCAGCAGCCAAGAACGGGTTTATGGCTACACCTTC
D gene: .
V gene: TRBV3-1/TRBV3-2
J gene: TRBJ1-2
clone size: .

CDR3 protein: CASSGMTGTNTEAFF
CDR3 DNA: TGCGCCAGCAGCGGAATGACAGGGACTAACACTGAAGCTTTCTTT
D gene: TRBD1
V gene: TRBV5-1
J gene: TRBJ1-1
clone size: .

CDR3 protein: CASSRQGASKNIQYF
CDR3 DNA: TGTGCCAGCAGTCGACAGGGGGCGTCCAAAAACATTCAGTACTTC
D gene: TRBD1
V gene: TRBV28
J gene: TRBJ2-4
clone size: .

CDR3 protein: CASSQTGSNGNTIYF
CDR3 DNA: TGTGCCAGCAGCCAAACAGGGTCTAATGGAAACACCATATATTTT
D gene: .
V gene: TRBV6-5
J gene: TRBJ1-3
clone size: .

CDR3 protein: CASSMKQGSNQPQHF
CDR3 DNA: TGTGCCAGTAGTATGAAACAGGGTAGCAATCAGCCCCAGCATTTT
D gene: .
V gene: TRBV19
J gene: TRBJ1-5
clone size: .

CDR3 protein: CASTLSPGTNTDTQYF
CDR3 DNA: TGTGCCAGCACTTTGTCTCCGGGAACTAACACAGATACGCAGTATTTT
D gene: .
V gene: TRBV28
J gene: TRBJ2-3
clone size: once

CDR3 protein: CASSLAFDSHYEQYF
CDR3 DNA: TGTGCCAGCAGCTTAGCGTTTGACAGCCACTACGAGCAGTACTTC
D gene: .
V gene: TRBV7-2
J gene: TRBJ2-7
clone size: .

CDR3 protein: CASSPRQDGEGTQYF
CDR3 DNA: TGCGCCAGCAGCCCCCGACAGGACGGGGAAGGGACCCAGTACTTC
D gene: .
V gene: TRBV5-1
J gene: TRBJ2-5
clone size: .

CDR3 protein: CASSLIGALQETQYF
CDR3 DNA: TGTGCCAGCAGCTTAATTGGGGCCCTTCAAGAGACCCAGTACTTC
D gene: .
V gene: TRBV7-3
J gene: TRBJ2-5
clone size: few

CDR3 protein: CASTSGLAWDEQFF
CDR3 DNA: TGTGCCAGCACCTCGGGACTAGCTTGGGATGAGCAGTTCTTC
D gene: TRBD2
V gene: TRBV7-2
J gene: TRBJ2-1
clone size: .

CDR3 protein: CASSQEGAYGYTF
CDR3 DNA: TGTGCCAGCAGCCAAGAGGGGGCATATGGCTACACCTTC
D gene: .
V gene: TRBV3-1/TRBV3-2
J gene: TRBJ1-2
clone size: .

CDR3 protein: CAWSAPLQDSNQPQHF
CDR3 DNA: TGTGCCTGGAGTGCTCCCTTACAGGATAGCAATCAGCCCCAGCATTTT
D gene: .
V gene: TRBV30
J gene: TRBJ1-5
clone size: .

CDR3 protein: CASSETGVKGTDTQYF
CDR3 DNA: TGTGCCAGCAGCGAAACAGGGGTAAAGGGCACAGATACGCAGTATTTT
D gene: TRBD1
V gene: TRBV6-2/TRBV6-3
J gene: TRBJ2-3
clone size: .

CDR3 protein: CASRRTGGNEQFF
CDR3 DNA: TGTGCCAGCAGGCGGACTGGGGGGAATGAGCAGTTCTTC
D gene: .
V gene: TRBV7-2
J gene: TRBJ2-1
clone size: once

CDR3 protein: CAISEPQGHQETQYF
CDR3 DNA: TGTGCCATCAGTGAGCCACAGGGGCACCAAGAGACCCAGTACTTC
D gene: TRBD1
V gene: TRBV10-3
J gene: TRBJ2-5
clone size: .

CDR3 protein: CASSLSRRIITGELFF
CDR3 DNA: TGTGCCAGCAGCTTGAGCCGGCGGATCATCACCGGGGAGCTGTTTTTT
D gene: .
V gene: TRBV7-2
J gene: TRBJ2-2
clone size: .